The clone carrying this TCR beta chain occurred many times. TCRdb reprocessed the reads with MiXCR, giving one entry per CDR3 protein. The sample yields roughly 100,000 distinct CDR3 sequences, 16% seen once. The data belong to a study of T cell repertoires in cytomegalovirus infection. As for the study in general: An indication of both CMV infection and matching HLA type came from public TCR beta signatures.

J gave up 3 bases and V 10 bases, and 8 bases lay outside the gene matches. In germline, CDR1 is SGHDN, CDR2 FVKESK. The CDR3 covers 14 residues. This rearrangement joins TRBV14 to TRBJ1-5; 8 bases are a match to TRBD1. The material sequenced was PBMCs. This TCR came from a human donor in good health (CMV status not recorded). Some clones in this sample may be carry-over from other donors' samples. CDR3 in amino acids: CANPGQVINQPQHF. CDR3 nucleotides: TGTGCCAACCCGGGACAGGTGATCAATCAGCCCCAGCATTTT.